This TCR beta chain was profiled in a study of blood T cell repertoires in COVID-19. V gave up 0 bases and J gave up 5 bases, with 11 bases separating them. The CDR3 is 14 residues long. Germline CDR1 is SGHRS and CDR2 is YFSETQ. Profiled with immunoSEQ multiplex PCR; TCRdb holds only in-frame clones, not every one. Of 110,000 to 150,000 clones listed, roughly 85% were seen once; the top ten hold around 3.2%. Sequencing was carried out using peripheral blood. The receptor comes from a middle-aged man with acute or convalescent COVID-19. This chain uses TRBV5-1 with TRBJ1-2; no clear D. The CDR3, as DNA: TGCGCCAGCAGCTTGGGGGCAGTGGATTATGGCTACACCTTC. Amino acids: CASSLGAVDYGYTF.